Here is one T cell receptor (beta chain) with its context. These data belong to a study of blood T cell repertoires in COVID-19. CDR3 length: 15 residues. Study processing details: Nucleated cell number was recorded as an estimate derived from reference gene primer amplification. Some clones are missing from TCRdb's copy, which holds only in-frame ones; the method was immunoSEQ multiplex PCR. Clone size and the V and J calls come from that table; the DNA yielded D and trimming. The sample carries a few hundred thousand clones, 75% to 90% recorded once. In Seattle, patients joined the study during active infection and were tracked longitudinally.

The chain uses TRBV1 and TRBJ1-1. TRBV1 has pseudogene status. Sequenced sample: peripheral blood. The sequence came from a woman aged 45-60 years with COVID-19, enrolled during active disease. The CDR3 here is CTSSQGSGANTEAFF. CDR3 coding DNA: TGCACCAGCAGCCAAGGGTCCGGAGCAAACACTGAAGCTTTCTTT.